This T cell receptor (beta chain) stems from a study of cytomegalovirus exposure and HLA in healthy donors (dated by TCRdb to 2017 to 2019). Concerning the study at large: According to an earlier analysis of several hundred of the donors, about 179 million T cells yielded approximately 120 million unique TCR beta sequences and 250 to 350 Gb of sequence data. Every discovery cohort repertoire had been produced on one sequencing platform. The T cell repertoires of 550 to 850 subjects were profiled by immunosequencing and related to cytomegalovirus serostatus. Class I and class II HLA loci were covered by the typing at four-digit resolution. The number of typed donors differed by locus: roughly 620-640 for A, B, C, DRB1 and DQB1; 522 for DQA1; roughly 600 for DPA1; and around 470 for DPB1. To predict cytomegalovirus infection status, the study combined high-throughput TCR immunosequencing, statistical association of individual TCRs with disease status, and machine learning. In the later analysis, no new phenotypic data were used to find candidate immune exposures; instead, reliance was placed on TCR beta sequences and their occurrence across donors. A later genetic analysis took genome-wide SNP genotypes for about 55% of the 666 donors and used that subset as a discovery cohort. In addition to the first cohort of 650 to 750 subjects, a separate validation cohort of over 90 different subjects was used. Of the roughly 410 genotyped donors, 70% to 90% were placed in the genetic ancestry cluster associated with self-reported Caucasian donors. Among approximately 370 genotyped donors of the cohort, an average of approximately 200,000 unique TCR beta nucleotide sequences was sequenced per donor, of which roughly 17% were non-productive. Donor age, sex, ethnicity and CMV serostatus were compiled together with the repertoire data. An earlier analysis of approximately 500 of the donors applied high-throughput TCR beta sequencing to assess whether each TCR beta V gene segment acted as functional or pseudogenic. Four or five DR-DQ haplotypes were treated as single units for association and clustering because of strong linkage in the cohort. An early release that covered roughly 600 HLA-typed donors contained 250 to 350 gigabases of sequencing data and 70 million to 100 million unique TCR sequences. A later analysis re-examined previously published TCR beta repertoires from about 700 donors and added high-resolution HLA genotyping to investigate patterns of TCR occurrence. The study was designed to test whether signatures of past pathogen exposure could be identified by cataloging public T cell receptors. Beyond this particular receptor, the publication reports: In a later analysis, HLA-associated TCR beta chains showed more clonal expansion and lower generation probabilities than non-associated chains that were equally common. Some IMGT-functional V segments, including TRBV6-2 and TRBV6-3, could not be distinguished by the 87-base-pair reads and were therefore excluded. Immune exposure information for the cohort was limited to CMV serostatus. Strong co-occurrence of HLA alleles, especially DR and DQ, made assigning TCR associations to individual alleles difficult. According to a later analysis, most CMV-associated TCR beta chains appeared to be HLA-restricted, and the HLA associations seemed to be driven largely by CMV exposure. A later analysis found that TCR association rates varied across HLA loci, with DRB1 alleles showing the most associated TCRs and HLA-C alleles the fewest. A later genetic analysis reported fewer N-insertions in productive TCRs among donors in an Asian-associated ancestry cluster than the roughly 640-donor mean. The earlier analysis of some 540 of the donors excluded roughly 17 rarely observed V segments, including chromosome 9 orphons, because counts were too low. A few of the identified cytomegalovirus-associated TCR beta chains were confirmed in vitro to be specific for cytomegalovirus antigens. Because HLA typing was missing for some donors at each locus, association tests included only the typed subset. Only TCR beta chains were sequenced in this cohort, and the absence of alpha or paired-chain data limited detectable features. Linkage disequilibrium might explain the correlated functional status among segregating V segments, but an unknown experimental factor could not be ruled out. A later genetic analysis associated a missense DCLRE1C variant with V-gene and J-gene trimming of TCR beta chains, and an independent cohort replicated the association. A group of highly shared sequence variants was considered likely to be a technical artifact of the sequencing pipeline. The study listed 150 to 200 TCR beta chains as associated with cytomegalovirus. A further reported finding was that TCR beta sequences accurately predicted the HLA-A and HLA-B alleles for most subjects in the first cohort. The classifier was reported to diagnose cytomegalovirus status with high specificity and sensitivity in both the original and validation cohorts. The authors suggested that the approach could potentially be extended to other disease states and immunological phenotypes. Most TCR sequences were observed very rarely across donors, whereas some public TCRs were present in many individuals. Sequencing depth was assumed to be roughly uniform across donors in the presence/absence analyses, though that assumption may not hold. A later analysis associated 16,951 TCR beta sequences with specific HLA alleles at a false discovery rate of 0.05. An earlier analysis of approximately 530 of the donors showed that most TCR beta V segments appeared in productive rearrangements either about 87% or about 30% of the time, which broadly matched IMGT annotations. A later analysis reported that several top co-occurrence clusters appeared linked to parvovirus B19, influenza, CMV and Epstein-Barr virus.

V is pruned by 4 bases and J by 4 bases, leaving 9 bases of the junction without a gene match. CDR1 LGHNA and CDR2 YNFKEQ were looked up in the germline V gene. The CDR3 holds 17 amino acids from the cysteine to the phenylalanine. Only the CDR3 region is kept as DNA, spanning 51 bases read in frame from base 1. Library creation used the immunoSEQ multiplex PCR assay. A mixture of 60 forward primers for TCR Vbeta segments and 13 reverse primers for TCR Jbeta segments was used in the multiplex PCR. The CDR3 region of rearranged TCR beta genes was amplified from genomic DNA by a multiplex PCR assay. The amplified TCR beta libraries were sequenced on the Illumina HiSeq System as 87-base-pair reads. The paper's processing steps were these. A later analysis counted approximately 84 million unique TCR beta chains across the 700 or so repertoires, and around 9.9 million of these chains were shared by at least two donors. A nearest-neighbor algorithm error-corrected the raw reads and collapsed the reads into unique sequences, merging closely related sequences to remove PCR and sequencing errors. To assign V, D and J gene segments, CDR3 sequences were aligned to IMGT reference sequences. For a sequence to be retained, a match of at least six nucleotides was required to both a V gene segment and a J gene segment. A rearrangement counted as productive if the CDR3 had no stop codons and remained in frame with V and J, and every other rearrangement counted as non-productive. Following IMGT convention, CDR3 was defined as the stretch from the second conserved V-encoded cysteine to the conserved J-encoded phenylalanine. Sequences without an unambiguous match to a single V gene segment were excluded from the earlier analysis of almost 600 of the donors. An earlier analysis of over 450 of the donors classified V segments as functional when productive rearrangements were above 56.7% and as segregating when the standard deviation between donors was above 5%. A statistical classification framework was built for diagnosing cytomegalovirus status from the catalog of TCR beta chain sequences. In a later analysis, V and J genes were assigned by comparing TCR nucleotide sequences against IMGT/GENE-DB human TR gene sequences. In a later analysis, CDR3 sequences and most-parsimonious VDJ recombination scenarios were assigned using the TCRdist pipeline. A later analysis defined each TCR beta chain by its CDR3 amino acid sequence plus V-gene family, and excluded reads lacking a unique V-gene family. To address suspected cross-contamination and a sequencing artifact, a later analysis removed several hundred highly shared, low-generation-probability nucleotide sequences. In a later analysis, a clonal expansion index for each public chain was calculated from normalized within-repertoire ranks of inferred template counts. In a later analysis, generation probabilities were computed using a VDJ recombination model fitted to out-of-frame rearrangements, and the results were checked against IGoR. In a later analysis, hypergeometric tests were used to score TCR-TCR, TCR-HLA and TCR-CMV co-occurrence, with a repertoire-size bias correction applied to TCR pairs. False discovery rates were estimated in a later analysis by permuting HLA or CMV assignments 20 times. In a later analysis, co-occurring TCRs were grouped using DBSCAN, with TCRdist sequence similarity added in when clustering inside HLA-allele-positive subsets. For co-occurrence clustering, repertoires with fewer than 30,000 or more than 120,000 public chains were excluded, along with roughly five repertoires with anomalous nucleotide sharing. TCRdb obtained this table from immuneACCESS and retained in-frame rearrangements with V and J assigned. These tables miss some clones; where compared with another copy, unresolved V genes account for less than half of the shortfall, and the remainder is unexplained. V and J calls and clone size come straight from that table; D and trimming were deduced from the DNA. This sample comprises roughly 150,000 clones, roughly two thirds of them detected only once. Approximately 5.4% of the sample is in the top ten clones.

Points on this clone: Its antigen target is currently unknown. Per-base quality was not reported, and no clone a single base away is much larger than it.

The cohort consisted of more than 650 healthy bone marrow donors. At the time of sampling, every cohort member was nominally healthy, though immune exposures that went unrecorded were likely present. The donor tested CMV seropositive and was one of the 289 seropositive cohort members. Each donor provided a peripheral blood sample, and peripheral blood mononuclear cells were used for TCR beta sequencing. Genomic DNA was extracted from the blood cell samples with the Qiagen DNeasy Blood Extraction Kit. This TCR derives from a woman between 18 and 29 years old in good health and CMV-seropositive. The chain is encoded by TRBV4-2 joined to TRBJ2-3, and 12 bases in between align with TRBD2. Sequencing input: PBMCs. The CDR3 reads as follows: CASSPSLAGGSADTQYF. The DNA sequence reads TGTGCCAGCAGCCCCTCACTAGCGGGGGGTTCCGCAGATACGCAGTATTTT.